Below, one T cell receptor (beta chain) is given with its context. The antigen is unknown. The sample belongs to a study of T cell responses to AZD1222 COVID-19 vaccine. Whole-study results and caveats: The peak T cell response came first, and repertoires were sampled only after it.

V was clipped by 4 bases and J by 5 bases; unmatched bases: 19. Germline values: CDR1 MNHNS, CDR2 SASEGT. The CDR3 totals 19 residues. Assay: immunoSEQ multiplex PCR; the TCRdb copy retains only in-frame clones and omits some. The sample consists of over 150,000 clones, 90% of them appearing once. The input for sequencing was peripheral blood, taken on day 0 of AZD1222 vaccination. The TCR originated in an adult in good health. V is TRBV6-1 and J is TRBJ1-3, with 8 bases that match TRBD1. As DNA, the CDR3 is TGTGCCAGCAGTGTTTCCTTCGTGACAGGGGCCTACGTCCGAAACACCATATATTTT. As protein: CASSVSFVTGAYVRNTIYF.